This T cell receptor (beta chain) was captured by sequencing in a study of blood T cell repertoires in COVID-19 (dated by TCRdb to 2020 to 2022). Turning to the overall study: The collaborator samples originated in the United States, Italy and Spain and spanned the acute and convalescent phases of COVID-19. The material from the prospective study consisted of cDNA or gDNA derived from T cells, B-cell-depleted T cells, or PBMCs. The dataset comprised deeply sampled blood TCRbeta repertoires from subjects exposed to, actively infected with, or recovered from COVID-19. The repertoires were released in a freely available public database meant as a resource for research on the immune response to SARS-CoV-2. Samples were obtained from the ongoing ImmuneRACE study (first 160 participants) and from over 1,000 subjects provided by 6 global collaborators. Sample metadata almost always included a de-identified subject ID, COVID-19 status, age in years and sex. Where HLA class I and class II types were available, the types were taken from metadata supplied by the sample provider, not from assay-based typing.

This clone was observed many times. The antigen it recognizes is unknown. Per-nucleotide qualities are absent, and no much larger clonotype sits a single base away. The immunoSEQ Assay, a bias-controlled multiplex PCR, was used to amplify TCRbeta CDR3 regions from genomic DNA. In the paper's pipeline: Nucleated cell counts per sample were estimated from amplification of reference gene primers within the assay. Sequence reads were collapsed and filtered to measure the absolute abundance of every unique TCRbeta CDR3 rearrangement. For each sample, productive Simpson clonality was calculated by taking the square root of Simpson's diversity index across productive rearrangements. TCRdb stores this immuneACCESS table with in-frame sequences only. Part of the clones is absent; in the studies checked, under half of the shortfall reflects unresolved V genes, and no reason is known for the rest. V, J and clone size reflect that table, while D and trimming were determined from the DNA. Here the sample has a few hundred thousand clones; 85% to 90% occur a single time. Roughly 0.99% of the sample goes to the ten largest clones.

CDR1 and CDR2 (SGHRS, YFSETQ) derive from the germline V gene. V is pruned by 0 bases and J by 2 bases, leaving 4 bases of the junction without a gene match. Including the terminal cysteine and phenylalanine, the CDR3 comprises 15 residues. The CDR3 DNA has 45 bases and is translated from base 1. General conclusions and limits of the study: Clinical and demographic metadata were provided uncurated, with the amount varying by source and participant.

Enrolling through a virtual design, the prospective study's participants ranged in age from roughly 18 to 95 years and lived across roughly 24 United States geographic areas. To assign participants to cohorts, the prospective study relied on clinical history that participants themselves reported in a screening survey and a study questionnaire. ImmuneRACE Cohort 3 recovered participants were defined by two consecutive negative NP/OP PCR tests, healthcare professional clearance, or symptom resolution. Mobile phlebotomists in the prospective study collected whole blood, serum and a nasopharyngeal or oropharyngeal swab from every participant. Prospective study participants could optionally give additional blood draws and questionnaires over a roughly 2-month period. Prospective study blood samples were shipped either frozen or at room temperature before DNA extraction.

The material sequenced was PBMCs or T cells enriched from blood (not recorded which). The rearrangement combines TRBV5-1 with TRBJ2-7; 8 nucleotides in the junction match TRBD1. This clonotype was obtained from a man between 18 and 35 years old who had recovered from COVID-19. CDR3 loop: CASSLGQGNTYEQYF. The DNA sequence reads TGCGCCAGCAGCTTGGGACAGGGGAATACCTACGAGCAGTACTTC. Joined to the reference TRBV5-1 and TRBJ2-7 proteins, this CDR3 gives the full variable domain: KAGVTQTPRYLIKTRGQQVTLSCSPISGHRSVSWYQQTPGQGLQFLFEYFSETQRNKGNFPGRFSGRQFSNSRSEMNVSTLELGDSALYLCASSLGQGNTYEQYFGPGTRLTVT.